This T cell receptor beta chain appears in the sequencing data of a study of human T cells and chemical hapten exposure. Study summary: Reading of the patch tests, which applied 0.01% DPC to the upper back, occurred at 6 days.

Time point: patch test 3, about 24 weeks after DPC sensitization. Treatment here: therapeutic diphenylcyclopropenone sensitization with weekly scalp DPC. Germline CDR1 reads MGHDK; CDR2 reads SYGVNS. V dropped 7 bases and J dropped 4; count of bases not matched to a gene: 4. CDR3 length: 13 amino acids. During construction of the library, unique molecular identifiers were attached to individual cDNA molecules for quantitative, reproducible TCR counting. TCRdb redid the calling of the RACE reads with MiXCR, one entry per CDR3 protein. The sample lists 82,000 or so distinct CDR3 sequences; 13% were seen once.

The rearrangement joins TRBV25-1 to TRBJ2-7, with TRBD1 identical over 10 bases. The sequenced sample was whole blood, obtained in connection with sensitization to the hapten diphenylcyclopropenone (DPC). This TCR was sampled from a woman in her forties or fifties with alopecia areata. Some clones in this sample may be carry-over from other donors' samples. CDR3: CASTPGQGYEQYF. The DNA of the CDR3 is TGTGCCAGCACTCCGGGACAGGGGTACGAGCAGTACTTC.